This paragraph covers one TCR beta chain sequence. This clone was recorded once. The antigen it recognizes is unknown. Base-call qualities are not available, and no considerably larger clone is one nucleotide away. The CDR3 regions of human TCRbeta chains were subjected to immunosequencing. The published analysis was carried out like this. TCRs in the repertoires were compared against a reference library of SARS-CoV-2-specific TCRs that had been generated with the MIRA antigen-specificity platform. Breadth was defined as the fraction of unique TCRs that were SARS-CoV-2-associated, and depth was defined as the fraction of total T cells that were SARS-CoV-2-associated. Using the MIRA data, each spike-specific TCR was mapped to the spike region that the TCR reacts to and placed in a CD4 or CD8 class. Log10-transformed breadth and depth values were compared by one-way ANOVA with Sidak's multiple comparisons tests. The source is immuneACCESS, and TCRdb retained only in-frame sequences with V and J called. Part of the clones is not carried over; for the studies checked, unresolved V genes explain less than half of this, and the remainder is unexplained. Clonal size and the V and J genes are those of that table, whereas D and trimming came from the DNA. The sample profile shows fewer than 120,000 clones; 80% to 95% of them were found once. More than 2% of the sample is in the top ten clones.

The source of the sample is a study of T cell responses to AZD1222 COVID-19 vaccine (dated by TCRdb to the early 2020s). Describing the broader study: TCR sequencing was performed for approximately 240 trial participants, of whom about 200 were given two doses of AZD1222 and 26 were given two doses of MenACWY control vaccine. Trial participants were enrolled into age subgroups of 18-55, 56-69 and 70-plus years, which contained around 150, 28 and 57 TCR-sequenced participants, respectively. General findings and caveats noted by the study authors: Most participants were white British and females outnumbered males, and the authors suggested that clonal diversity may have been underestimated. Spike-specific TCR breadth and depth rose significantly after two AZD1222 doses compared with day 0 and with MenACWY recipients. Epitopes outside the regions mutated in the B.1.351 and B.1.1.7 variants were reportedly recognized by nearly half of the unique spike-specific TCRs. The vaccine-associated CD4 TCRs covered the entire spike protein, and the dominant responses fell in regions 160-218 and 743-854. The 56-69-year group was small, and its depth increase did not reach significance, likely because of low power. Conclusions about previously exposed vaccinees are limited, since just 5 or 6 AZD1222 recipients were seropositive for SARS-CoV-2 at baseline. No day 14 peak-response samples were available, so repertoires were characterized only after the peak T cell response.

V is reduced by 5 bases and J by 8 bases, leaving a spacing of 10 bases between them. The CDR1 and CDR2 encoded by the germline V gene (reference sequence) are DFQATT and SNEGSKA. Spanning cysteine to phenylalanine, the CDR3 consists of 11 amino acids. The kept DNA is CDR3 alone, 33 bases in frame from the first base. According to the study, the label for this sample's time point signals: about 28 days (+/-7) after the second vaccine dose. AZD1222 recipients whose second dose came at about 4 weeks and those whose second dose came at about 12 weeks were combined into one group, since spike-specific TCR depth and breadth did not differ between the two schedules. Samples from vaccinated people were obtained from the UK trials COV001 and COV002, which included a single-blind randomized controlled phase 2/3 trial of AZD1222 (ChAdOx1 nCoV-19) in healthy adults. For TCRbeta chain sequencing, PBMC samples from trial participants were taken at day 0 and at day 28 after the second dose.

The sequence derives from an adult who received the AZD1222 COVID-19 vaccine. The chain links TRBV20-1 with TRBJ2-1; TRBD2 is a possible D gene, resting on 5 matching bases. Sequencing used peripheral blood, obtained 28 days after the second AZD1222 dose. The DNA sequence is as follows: TGCAGTGCTCTCCTAGCCTATGAGCAGTTCTTC. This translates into CSALLAYEQFF.